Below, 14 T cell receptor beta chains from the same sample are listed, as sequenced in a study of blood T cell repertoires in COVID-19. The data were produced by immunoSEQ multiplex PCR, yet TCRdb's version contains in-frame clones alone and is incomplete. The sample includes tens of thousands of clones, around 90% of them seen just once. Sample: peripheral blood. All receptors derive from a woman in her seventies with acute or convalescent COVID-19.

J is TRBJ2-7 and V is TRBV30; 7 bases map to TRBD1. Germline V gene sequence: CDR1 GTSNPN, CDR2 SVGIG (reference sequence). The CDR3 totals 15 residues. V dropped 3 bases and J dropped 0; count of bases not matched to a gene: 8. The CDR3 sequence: CAWSRRGCSSYEQYV. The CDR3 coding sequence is TGTGCCTGGAGCCGCAGGGGGTGCAGCTCCTACGAGCAGTACGTC.

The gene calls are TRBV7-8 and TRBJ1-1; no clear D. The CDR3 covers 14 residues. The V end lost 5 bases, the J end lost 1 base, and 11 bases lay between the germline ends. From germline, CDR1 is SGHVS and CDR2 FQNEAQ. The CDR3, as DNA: TGTGCCAGCAGCCAAAATTACAGGAACACTGAAGCTTTCTTT. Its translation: CASSQNYRNTEAFF.

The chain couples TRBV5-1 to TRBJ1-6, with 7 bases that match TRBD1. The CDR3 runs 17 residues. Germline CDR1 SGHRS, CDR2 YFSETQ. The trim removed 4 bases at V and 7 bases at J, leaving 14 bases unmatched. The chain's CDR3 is CASSGPGQPRENSPLHF. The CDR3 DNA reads TGCGCCAGCAGCGGGCCGGGACAGCCCAGGGAGAATTCACCCCTCCACTTT.

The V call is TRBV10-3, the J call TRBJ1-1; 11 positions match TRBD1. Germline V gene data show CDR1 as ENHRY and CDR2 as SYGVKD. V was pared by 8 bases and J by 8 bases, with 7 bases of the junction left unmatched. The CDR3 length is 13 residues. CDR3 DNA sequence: TGTGCCATCGGGGGACAGGGGGAAGCGGAAGCTTTCTTT. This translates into CAIGGQGEAEAFF.

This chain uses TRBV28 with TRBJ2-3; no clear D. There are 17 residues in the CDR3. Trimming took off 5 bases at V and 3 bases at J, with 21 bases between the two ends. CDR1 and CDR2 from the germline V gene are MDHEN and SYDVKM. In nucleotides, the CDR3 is TGTGCCAGCAGTCCGATGATCTACGTACGAACGACAGATACGCAGTATTTT. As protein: CASSPMIYVRTTDTQYF.

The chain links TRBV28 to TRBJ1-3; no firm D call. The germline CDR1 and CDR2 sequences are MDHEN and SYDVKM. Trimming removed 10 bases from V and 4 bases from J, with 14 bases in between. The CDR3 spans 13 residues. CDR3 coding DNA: TGTGCCATAGGGAGGTCAGCGGGAAACACCATATATTTT. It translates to CAIGRSAGNTIYF. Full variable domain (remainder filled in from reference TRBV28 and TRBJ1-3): DVKVTQSSRYLVKRTGEKVFLECVQDMDHENMFWYRQDPGLGLRLIYFSYDVKMKEKGDIPEGYSVSREKKERFSLILESASTNQTSMYLCAIGRSAGNTIYFGEGSWLTVV.

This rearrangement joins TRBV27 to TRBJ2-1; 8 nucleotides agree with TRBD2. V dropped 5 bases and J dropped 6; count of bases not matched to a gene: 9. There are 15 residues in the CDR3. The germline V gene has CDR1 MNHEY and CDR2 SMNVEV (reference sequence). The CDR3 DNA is TGTGCCAGCAGTCCTCGGACTAGCTTAATCAATGAGCAGTTCTTC. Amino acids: CASSPRTSLINEQFF.

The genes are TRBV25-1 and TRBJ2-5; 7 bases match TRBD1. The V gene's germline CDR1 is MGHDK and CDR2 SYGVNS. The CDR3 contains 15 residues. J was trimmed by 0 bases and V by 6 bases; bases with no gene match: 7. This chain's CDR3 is CASRSIRGNQETQYF. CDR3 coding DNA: TGTGCCAGCAGATCCATCAGGGGGAACCAAGAGACCCAGTACTTC.

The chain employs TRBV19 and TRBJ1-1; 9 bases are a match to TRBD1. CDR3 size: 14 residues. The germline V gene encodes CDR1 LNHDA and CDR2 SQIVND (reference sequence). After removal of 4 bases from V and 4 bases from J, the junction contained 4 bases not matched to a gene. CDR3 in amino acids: CASSTRQGGTEAFF. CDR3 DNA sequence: TGTGCCAGTAGTACGAGACAGGGGGGCACTGAAGCTTTCTTT.

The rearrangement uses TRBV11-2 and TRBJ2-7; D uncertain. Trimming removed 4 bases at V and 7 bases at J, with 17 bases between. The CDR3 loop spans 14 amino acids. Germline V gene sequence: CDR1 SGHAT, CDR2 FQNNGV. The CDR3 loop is CASSSQPGGWEQYV. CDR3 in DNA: TGTGCCAGCAGCTCCCAGCCGGGTGGCTGGGAGCAGTACGTC.

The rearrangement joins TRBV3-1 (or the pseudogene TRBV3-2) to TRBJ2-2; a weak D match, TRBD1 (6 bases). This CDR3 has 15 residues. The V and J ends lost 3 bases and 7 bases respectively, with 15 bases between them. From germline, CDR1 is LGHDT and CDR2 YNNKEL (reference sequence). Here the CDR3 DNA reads TGTGCCAGCAGCCAGTACAGGGTCGGGGTCGGGGAGCTGTTTTTT. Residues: CASSQYRVGVGELFF.

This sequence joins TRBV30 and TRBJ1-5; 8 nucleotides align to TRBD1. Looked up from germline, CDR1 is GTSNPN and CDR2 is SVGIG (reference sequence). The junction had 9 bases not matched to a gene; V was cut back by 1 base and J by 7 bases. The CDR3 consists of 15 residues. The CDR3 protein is CAWSEAGQGGQPQHF. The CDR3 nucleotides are TGTGCCTGGAGTGAAGCCGGACAGGGAGGACAGCCCCAGCATTTT.

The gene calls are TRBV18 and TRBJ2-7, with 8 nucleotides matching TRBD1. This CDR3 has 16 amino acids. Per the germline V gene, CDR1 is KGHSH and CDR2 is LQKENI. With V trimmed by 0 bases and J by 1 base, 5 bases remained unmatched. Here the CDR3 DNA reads TGTGCCAGCTCACCACCGGACAGGGCGCCTTCCTACGAGCAGTACTTC. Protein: CASSPPDRAPSYEQYF.

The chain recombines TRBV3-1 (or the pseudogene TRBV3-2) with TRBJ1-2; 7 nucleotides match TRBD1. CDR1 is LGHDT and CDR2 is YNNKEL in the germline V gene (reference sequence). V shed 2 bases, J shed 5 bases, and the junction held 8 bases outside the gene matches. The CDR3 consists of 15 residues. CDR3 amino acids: CASSQSRQGRYGYTF. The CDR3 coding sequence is TGTGCCAGCAGCCAATCCAGACAGGGTCGTTATGGCTACACCTTC.